This is a list of T cell receptor beta chains from one sample in a study of T cell responses to AZD1222 COVID-19 vaccine. Repertoires were generated with immunoSEQ multiplex PCR, while TCRdb's copy carries only in-frame clones and drops some. The sample includes about 93,000 clones, approximately 83% of them seen just once. The sample was peripheral blood, taken on day 0 of AZD1222 vaccination. The receptors shown here come from an adult in good health. The conserved cysteine and the conserved F or W are not part of the CDR3 here. Fields, in order: V gene, clone size, CDR3 protein. Clone size is shown for a subset of rows, as once, few, many or a class of expanded clone.

>TRBV21-1|.
ASSIQTSRGDTQY
>TRBV6-4|.
ASSAGTSGEQY
>TRBV3-1/TRBV3-2|.
ASSHYRGGEKLF
>TRBV4-1|.
ASSAGTQYEQY
>TRBV2|.
ASRRDSGFSGYT
>TRBV11-1|.
ASSLGSTDTQY
>TRBV19|.
ASSSGLAGVTGELF
>TRBV7-2|.
ASSQQTGEGYEQY
>TRBV5-1|.
ASSLAGTGRETQY
>TRBV19|.
ASSRAPTGLPNSPLH
>TRBV14|.
ASSQEIGWKETQY
>TRBV7-2|.
ASSPLGGALNEQF
>TRBV6-2/TRBV6-3|.
ASGPGTYTEAF
>TRBV5-6|once
ASREDRGYYNEQF
>TRBV19|.
ASTDISALNQPQH
>TRBV21-1|.
ASSTLILSLH
>TRBV29-1|.
SVSPFDNEQF
>TRBV30|.
AWSTLWTGQNTGELF
>TRBV7-9|.
ASSLVGTIHNEQF
>TRBV2|.
ASRLLVAHTGELF
>TRBV6-5|once
ASRIQGYEQY
>TRBV19|.
ATQRGTGVREQY
>TRBV2|.
ASQGANSPLH
>TRBV5-4|.
ASSILARVRASHNEQF
>TRBV5-1|.
ASSLGLAESGELF
>TRBV5-4|.
ASSHTSGGNEQF
>TRBV13|.
ASSLRGGADTQY
>TRBV6-1|once
ASSEIVTTEAF
>TRBV27|.
ASRTGSTRAF
>TRBV19|.
ASSPPQVTEAF
>TRBV18|.
ASSPLPTGGRDTEAF
>TRBV10-1|.
ASSARTGGGYFNEQF
>TRBV20-1|few
SASNLGKQY
>TRBV9|.
ASSVTIRVGASGYT
>TRBV12-5|.
ASGNPGPQH
>TRBV7-9|.
ASSWTGYSTDTQY
>TRBV7-2|.
ASSRGRNQPQH
>TRBV19|.
ASSIRTGGTDTQY
>TRBV27|.
ASRMGSRGEQY
>TRBV7-2|.
ASSLAETQY
>TRBV5-1|few
ASSLREPTNYGYT
>TRBV27|.
ASSSTGGLDHSGNTIY
>TRBV11-2|.
ASSLVLAGGYEQY
>TRBV18|once
ASSPSIGEAF
>TRBV9|once
ASSEPGQGNSPLH
>TRBV4-2|.
ASSPKGTSGGSTTDTQY
>TRBV7-9|.
ASSLLGVDSGNYT
>TRBV7-9|.
ASSWTGGSGNTIY
>TRBV6-1|.
ASRGGQMNQPQH
>TRBV18|.
ASSQRTGDGYT
>TRBV18|.
ASSPLAFANTGELF